Below are 27 T cell receptor beta chains sequenced from a single sample in a study of blood T cells in healthy people across ages. Through a sample-barcoded 5' primer and a J-beta primer mix, a second PCR was run for roughly 7 to 11 cycles. TCRdb redid the calling of the 5' RACE reads with MiXCR, one entry per CDR3 protein. The table lists about 1.8 million distinct CDR3 sequences, 49% of them singletons. What was sequenced was blood. All receptors come from a woman aged 40-49 years in good health.

This clonotype occurred once. The V gene is TRBV6-5, the J gene TRBJ2-7; the match to TRBD1 covers 9 bases. TRBJ2-1 matches the DNA end more closely, so the J call is doubtful. From germline, CDR1 is MNHEY and CDR2 SVGAGI. The CDR3 length is 15 residues. The CDR3 coding sequence is TGTGCCAGCAAGGCCGGGACAGGGTATAGATACGAGCAGTTCTTC. This gives the protein CASKAGTGYRYEQFF.

Only a few counts were recorded for this clonotype. The rearrangement uses TRBV27 and TRBJ2-7; D is unclear. The germline CDR1 and CDR2 sequences are MNHEY and SMNVEV (reference sequence). The CDR3 length is 13 residues. V was clipped by 6 bases and J by 5 bases, with 14 bases between them. Here the CDR3 reads CASSPPSLHEQYF. In DNA, the CDR3 is TGTGCCAGCAGCCCTCCTTCTCTCCACGAGCAGTACTTC.

This clonotype was seen just once. This chain connects TRBV20-1 to TRBJ1-2; no firm D call. Trimming removed 6 bases from V and 8 bases from J, with 10 bases in between. Germline loops: CDR1 DFQATT, CDR2 SNEGSKA (reference sequence). CDR3 length: 10 amino acids. CDR3 sequence (DNA): TGCAGTGCCGGCGTGATCGGCTACACCTTC. The encoded protein is CSAGVIGYTF.

The chain employs TRBV20-1 and TRBJ2-1, with D maybe TRBD2 (7 bases). The CDR3 covers 16 residues. Between the trimmed V and J ends, which lost 6 bases and 2 bases, there was a span of 20 bases. The germline CDR1 and CDR2 sequences are DFQATT and SNEGSKA (reference sequence). The CDR3 DNA follows: TGCAGTGCCTCTACCCATAAGGGGGGGCCCTACAATGAGCAGTTCTTC. It yields the protein CSASTHKGGPYNEQFF.

This clonotype was recorded only once. CDR3 nucleotide sequence: TGCGCCAGCAGCCAAGCTGGACAGGGAGTCGAGGGCAACACCGGGGAGCTGTTTTTT. Its translation: CASSQAGQGVEGNTGELFF. The chain links TRBV4-3 to TRBJ2-2; 8 bases map to TRBD1. The CDR3 is 19 residues long. Trimming cost V 1 base and J 2 bases; bases outside gene matches: 12. Germline loops: CDR1 LGHNA, CDR2 YSLEER.

This clonotype has only one observation. At one end, the junction sequence differs from germline, possibly due to a read error. The gene calls are TRBV12-3 or TRBV12-4 and TRBJ1-5; D gene unclear. There are 12 residues in the CDR3. This chain's CDR3 is CGSSFLRQPQHF. The CDR3 DNA follows: TGTGGCAGCAGTTTTCTCCGTCAGCCCCAGCATTTT.

J is TRBJ2-7 and V is TRBV7-6; 8 bases agree with TRBD1. The CDR3 loop spans 16 amino acids. The V gene's germline CDR1 is SGHVS and CDR2 FNYEAQ. With 1 base clipped from V and 2 bases from J, the junction kept 7 bases outside the gene matches. DNA for the CDR3: TGTGCCAGCAGCTTAGGGCGACAGGGGAGCCCCTACGAGCAGTACTTC. Amino acids: CASSLGRQGSPYEQYF. The variable domain in full, completed from reference TRBV7-6 and TRBJ2-7, reads GAGVSQSPRYKVTKRGQDVALRCDPISGHVSLYWYRQALGQGPEFLTYFNYEAQQDKSGLPNDRFSAERPEGSISTLTIQRTEQRDSAMYRCASSLGRQGSPYEQYFGPGTRLTVT.

The rearrangement uses TRBV4-2 and TRBJ2-5; D may be TRBD1 or TRBD2 (5 bases each). The CDR3 consists of 13 residues. The germline V gene has CDR1 LGHNA and CDR2 YNFKEQ. The V end lost 5 bases, the J end lost 3 bases, and 10 bases lay between the germline ends. The CDR3 DNA is TGTGCCAGCAGCTGGGACGCAAAAGAGACCCAGTACTTC. It encodes CASSWDAKETQYF.

The DNA for the CDR3 is TGTGCCAGCAGTGAGACCGGGGTAGATCAGCCCCAGCATTTT. Its translation: CASSETGVDQPQHF. The genes are TRBV2 and TRBJ1-5, with unresolved D. This CDR3 comprises 14 residues. Germline CDR1 is SNHLY and CDR2 is FYNNEI. V lost 3 bases to trimming and J lost 5 bases, with 11 bases between them.

The V call is TRBV11-2, the J call TRBJ2-5, with D unclear. Germline CDR1 is SGHAT and CDR2 is FQNNGV. CDR3 length equals 16 residues. V shed 0 bases and J shed 5 bases, with 16 bases lying between them. CDR3 DNA sequence: TGTGCCAGCAGCTTAGATCTGCCGGCGATCCTGGAGACCCAGTACTTC. Its protein product is CASSLDLPAILETQYF.

J is TRBJ1-4 and V is TRBV7-9; D call uncertain. The CDR3 is 13 amino acids. V was trimmed by 5 bases and J by 5 bases, leaving 9 bases between them. The germline V gene encodes CDR1 SEHNR and CDR2 FQNEAQ (reference sequence). CDR3 in DNA: TGTGCCAGCAGCAGCACGGGGAATGAAAAACTGTTTTTT. Translated: CASSSTGNEKLFF.

J is TRBJ2-1 and V is TRBV20-1; 10 bases fit TRBD2. V gave up 1 base and J gave up 4 bases; unmatched junction bases: 19. CDR1 and CDR2 (germline): DFQATT, SNEGSKA (reference sequence). The CDR3 is 20 amino acids. DNA for the CDR3: TGCAGTGCTAGAGGCCCCTACCCCCAGGGAGCTAGCGGGGGATACAATGAGCAGTTCTTC. This translates into CSARGPYPQGASGGYNEQFF.

This clonotype was seen more than once but under ten times. The chain joins TRBV11-2 to TRBJ2-5; D might be TRBD2 (5 bases). V lost 5 bases and J lost 2, with 18 bases in between. CDR1 is SGHAT, CDR2 FQNNGV, per germline. This CDR3 region has 16 residues. The CDR3 bases are TGTGCCAGCAGCCCGCTATGGGGAGCCGGACAAGAGACCCAGTACTTC. Translation: CASSPLWGAGQETQYF.

The chain combines TRBV5-1 with TRBJ2-3; 7 bases are a match to TRBD1. Per the germline V gene, CDR1 is SGHRS and CDR2 is YFSETQ. After removal of 5 bases from V and 4 bases from J, the junction contained 10 bases not matched to a gene. There are 15 residues in the CDR3. The CDR3 reads CASRTSGGPSDTQYF. In DNA, the CDR3 is TGCGCCAGCAGGACATCAGGGGGTCCGTCAGATACGCAGTATTTT.

This clonotype has at least ten counts. The chain is built from TRBV10-3 and TRBJ2-5; a weak D match, TRBD1 (6 bases). This CDR3 is built from 13 residues. CDR1 is ENHRY, CDR2 SYGVKD, per germline. V was shortened by 6 bases and J by 5 bases, with 13 bases between the two germline ends. CDR3 sequence: CAISAGGGETQYF. The CDR3 DNA is TGTGCCATCAGCGCTGGGGGCGGGGAGACCCAGTACTTC.

This clonotype was counted ten times or more. V and J are TRBV20-1 and TRBJ2-7; D is ambiguous. Germline CDR1 reads DFQATT; CDR2 reads SNEGSKA (reference sequence). This CDR3 is 16 amino acids long. V lost 1 base to trimming and J lost 0 bases, with 16 bases between them. The CDR3 nucleotides read TGCAGTGCTAGAGCCTCCTGGGGTGATAGCTCCTACGAGCAGTACTTC. Its protein is CSARASWGDSSYEQYF.

A few counts support this clonotype. The chain recombines TRBV6-5 with TRBJ1-2; 7 bases are shared with TRBD1. Trimming cost V 4 bases and J 10 bases; bases outside gene matches: 6. This CDR3 has 12 amino acids. Germline V gene data show CDR1 as MNHEY and CDR2 as SVGAGI. CDR3 sequence (DNA): TGTGCCAGCAGTTCCTGGGACAGAACCTACACCTTC. Translated: CASSSWDRTYTF.

The count of this clonotype is one. V and J are TRBV27 and TRBJ2-1, with D perhaps TRBD2 (6 bases). The DNA end lines up better with TRBJ2-7; the J call may be wrong. From germline, CDR1 is MNHEY and CDR2 SMNVEV (reference sequence). The CDR3 is made up of 15 amino acids. The CDR3 reads CASSLGASGYNEQYF. The DNA of the CDR3 is TGTGCCAGCAGTTTAGGGGCCAGCGGGTACAATGAGCAGTACTTC.

This rearrangement joins TRBV6-2 or TRBV6-3 to TRBJ2-1; D is perhaps TRBD1 (6 bases). Germline-derived CDR1 and CDR2 are MNHEY and SVGEGT. This CDR3 has 15 amino acids. The V gene lost 2 bases and the J gene lost 4 bases, with 12 bases spanning the gap. This chain's CDR3 is CASSYATGSYNEQFF. The CDR3 DNA sequence: TGTGCCAGCAGTTACGCCACAGGGTCGTACAATGAGCAGTTCTTC.

The rearrangement uses TRBV7-3 and TRBJ2-3, with D perhaps TRBD1 (6 bases). The germline V and J ends were trimmed by 4 bases and 6 bases, with 17 bases remaining between them. Germline CDR1 is SGHTA and CDR2 is FQGTGA. CDR3 size: 15 residues. CDR3 amino acids: CASSSLGGSVDTQYF. CDR3 in DNA: TGTGCCAGCAGCTCGTTAGGGGGTTCCGTTGATACGCAGTATTTT.

The chain links TRBV19 to TRBJ2-3; D is undetermined. The CDR3 is made up of 14 amino acids. Trimming cost V 4 bases and J 2 bases, with 10 bases left between them. CDR1 LNHDA and CDR2 SQIVND come from the germline V gene (reference sequence). CDR3 residues: CASSTRSYTDTQYF. For the CDR3, the DNA is TGTGCCAGTAGTACTAGATCTTACACAGATACGCAGTATTTT.

CDR3 loop: CSAIRPGRYEQYF. The CDR3 coding sequence is TGCAGTGCTATTCGGCCAGGGCGTTACGAGCAGTACTTC. The chain carries TRBV20-1 and TRBJ2-7, with D perhaps TRBD1 (5 bases). The CDR3 runs to 13 residues. Germline V CDR1 and CDR2: DFQATT, SNEGSKA (reference sequence). V dropped 4 bases and J dropped 4 bases, with 14 bases sitting between them.

The chain has TRBV5-1 and TRBJ2-7; 10 bases align to TRBD1. Per germline, CDR1 SGHRS and CDR2 YFSETQ. V dropped 4 bases and J dropped 6; count of bases not matched to a gene: 10. The CDR3 spans 15 residues. CDR3 bases: TGCGCCAGCAGCGGGTCCCCGGGACAGGGGCTCGAGCAGTACTTC. Its translation is CASSGSPGQGLEQYF.

This clonotype was seen only once. The chain has TRBV2 and TRBJ2-1, with TRBD1 matching 10 bases. Germline-derived CDR1 and CDR2 are SNHLY and FYNNEI. V was pared by 4 bases and J by 6 bases, with 3 bases of the junction left unmatched. The length of the CDR3 is 14 residues. The CDR3 sequence is CASSAGQGSNEQFF. CDR3 in DNA: TGTGCCAGCAGTGCGGGACAGGGGAGCAATGAGCAGTTCTTC.

The chain employs TRBV6-2 or TRBV6-3 and TRBJ2-7, with D possibly being TRBD1 (6 bases). This CDR3 contains 14 residues. The V end lost 6 bases, the J end lost 3 bases, and 15 bases lay between the germline ends. CDR1 is MNHEY and CDR2 is SVGEGT in the germline V gene. This CDR3 is CASSPGQFDYEQYF. DNA of the CDR3: TGTGCCAGCAGCCCCGGACAGTTCGACTACGAGCAGTACTTC.

The chain's CDR3 is CASSPAPGIDNEQFF. CDR3 nucleotide sequence: TGTGCCAGCAGCCCCGCCCCCGGGATAGACAATGAGCAGTTCTTC. The chain couples TRBV7-2 to TRBJ2-1, with D possibly being TRBD2 (5 bases). This CDR3 spans 15 amino acids. V was pared by 5 bases and J by 5 bases, with 16 bases between. Germline values: CDR1 SGHTA, CDR2 FQGNSA.

This clonotype was observed a few times. The genes are TRBV20-1 and TRBJ2-1; TRBD2 agrees at 12 bases. V shed 5 bases and J 8 bases; nucleotides not matched to a gene: 10. Germline V lookup: CDR1 DFQATT, CDR2 SNEGSKA (reference sequence). The CDR3 is 15 amino acids. In DNA form, the CDR3 reads TGCAGTGCTGCCCCGACTAGCGGGGGCCCATATGAGCAGTTCTTC. Protein sequence: CSAAPTSGGPYEQFF.